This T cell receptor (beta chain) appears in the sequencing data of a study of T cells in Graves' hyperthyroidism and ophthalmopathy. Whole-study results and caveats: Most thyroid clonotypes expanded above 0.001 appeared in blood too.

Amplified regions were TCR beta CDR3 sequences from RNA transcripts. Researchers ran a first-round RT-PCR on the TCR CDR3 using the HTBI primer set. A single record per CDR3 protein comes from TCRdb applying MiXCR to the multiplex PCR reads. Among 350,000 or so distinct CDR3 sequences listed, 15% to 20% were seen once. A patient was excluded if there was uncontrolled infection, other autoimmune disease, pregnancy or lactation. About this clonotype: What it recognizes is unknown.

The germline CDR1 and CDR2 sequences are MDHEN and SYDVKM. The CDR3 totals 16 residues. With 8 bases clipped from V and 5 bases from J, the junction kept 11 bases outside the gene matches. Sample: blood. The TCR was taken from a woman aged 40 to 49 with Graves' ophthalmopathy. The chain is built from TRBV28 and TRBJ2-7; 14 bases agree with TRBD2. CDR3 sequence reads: CASGAAGTSGRHEQYF. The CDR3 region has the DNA TGTGCCAGCGGCGCCGCCGGGACTAGCGGGAGACACGAGCAGTACTTC.